This passage covers 21 T cell receptor beta chains from one sample sequenced in a study of graft-versus-host responses after intestinal transplantation. For these TCRs, the target antigens are not known. Assay: immunoSEQ multiplex PCR; the TCRdb copy retains only in-frame clones and omits some. Of about 36,000 clones in the sample, approximately 94% were seen once. Sequenced here: unstimulated CD4+ T cells sorted from spleen or lymph node cells, sampled before transplant. The receptors were sampled from a human donor who was the organ donor for an intestinal transplant.

The rearrangement joins TRBV25-1 to TRBJ2-1; 12 nucleotides match TRBD1. Germline V gene data show CDR1 as MGHDK and CDR2 as SYGVNS. V lost 1 base, J lost 5 bases, and 0 bases stayed unmatched. The length of the CDR3 is 15 residues. In DNA, the CDR3 is TGTGCCAGCAGTGAATGGGACAGGGGGCACAATGAGCAGTTCTTC. This sequence encodes CASSEWDRGHNEQFF.

This chain uses TRBV10-2 with TRBJ2-5; D could derive from TRBD1 or TRBD2 (7 bases each). The DNA end is more similar to TRBJ2-7, so the J call may be wrong. This CDR3 spans 14 amino acids. From germline, CDR1 is WSHSY and CDR2 SAAADI. CDR3 sequence reads: CASTSGGGSYEQYF. The CDR3 bases are TGCGCCAGCACCTCAGGGGGGGGTAGCTACGAGCAGTACTTC.

This sequence joins TRBV5-4 and TRBJ2-7; 7 bases are shared with TRBD2. The CDR3 covers 15 residues. In germline, CDR1 is SGHNT, CDR2 YYREEE (reference sequence). Trimming took 0 bases from V and 5 from J; bases not matched to a gene: 8. The CDR3 here is CASSLAAASGDEQYF. CDR3 nucleotides: TGTGCCAGCAGCTTGGCCGCGGCTAGCGGAGACGAGCAGTACTTC.

This sequence joins TRBV6-6 and TRBJ1-1, with a possible D match to TRBD1 (5 bases). The V end lost 0 bases, the J end lost 8 bases, and 10 bases lay between the germline ends. Germline CDR1 is MNHNY and CDR2 is SVGAGI (reference sequence). The CDR3 has 13 amino acids. CDR3 in DNA: TGTGCCAGCAGTTACTCGATGACAGCCGAAGCTTTCTTT. The encoded protein is CASSYSMTAEAFF.

The V gene is TRBV4-3, the J gene TRBJ1-4; D unclear. V lost 1 base and J lost 8, with 8 bases in between. The CDR3 runs to 13 residues. Germline CDR1 is LGHNA and CDR2 is YSLEER. The CDR3 region is CASSQGRVEKLFF. The CDR3, as DNA: TGCGCCAGCAGCCAAGGCCGGGTCGAAAAACTGTTTTTT.

This chain links TRBV9 with TRBJ2-3; 9 nucleotides align to TRBD2. J gave up 3 bases and V 6 bases, and 14 bases lay outside the gene matches. Germline V gene lookup returns CDR1 SGDLS and CDR2 YYNGEE. The CDR3 loop spans 17 amino acids. The CDR3 DNA follows: TGTGCCAGCACCCGGACTAGCGCGCCCTCAGGTACAGATACGCAGTATTTT. As protein: CASTRTSAPSGTDTQYF. Full variable domain (missing parts from reference TRBV9 and TRBJ2-3): DSGVTQTPKHLITATGQRVTLRCSPRSGDLSVYWYQQSLDQGLQFLIQYYNGEERAKGNILERFSAQQFPDLHSELNLSSLELGDSALYFCASTRTSAPSGTDTQYFGPGTRLTVL.

The chain joins TRBV7-9 to TRBJ1-2; D is uncertain. The CDR3 spans 11 residues. V was trimmed by 5 bases and J by 8 bases, leaving 9 bases between them. CDR1 is SEHNR and CDR2 is FQNEAQ in the germline V gene (reference sequence). The chain's CDR3 is CASSGLGGYTF. CDR3 DNA sequence: TGTGCCAGCAGCGGACTCGGGGGCTACACCTTC.

The V and J genes are TRBV5-1 and TRBJ1-2, with 8 bases identical to TRBD1. CDR1 is SGHRS and CDR2 is YFSETQ in the germline V gene. The J segment lost 6 bases and the V segment lost 4 bases, leaving 8 bases of the junction unmatched. This CDR3 has 14 amino acids. The CDR3 DNA reads as TGCGCCAGCAGCGTACAGGGGGGGGACAATGGCTACACCTTC. Its protein is CASSVQGGDNGYTF.

The chain recombines TRBV5-1 with TRBJ1-3; D remains unclear. This CDR3 comprises 13 residues. From germline, CDR1 is SGHRS and CDR2 YFSETQ. Trimming stripped 1 base from V and 3 bases from J, with 5 bases between. The CDR3 DNA follows: TGCGCCAGCAGCTTGTTTGATGGAAACACCATATATTTT. Translation gives CASSLFDGNTIYF.

V usage is TRBV9 and J usage is TRBJ2-2, with TRBD2 matching 8 bases. Per germline, CDR1 SGDLS and CDR2 YYNGEE. The CDR3 covers 15 residues. V lost 4 bases, J lost 3 bases, and 5 bases stayed unmatched. In nucleotides, the CDR3 is TGTGCCAGCAGCCCCCGGACTAGCTACACCGGGGAGCTGTTTTTT. Translated: CASSPRTSYTGELFF.

The CDR3 loop is CASSPGLASTYSSTDTQYF. CDR3 DNA: TGTGCCAGCAGCCCGGGACTAGCGAGTACCTATTCAAGCACAGATACGCAGTATTTT. The genes are TRBV11-2 and TRBJ2-3; TRBD2 matches at 10 bases. V was pared by 5 bases and J by 0 bases, with 14 bases of the junction left unmatched. This CDR3 contains 19 residues. CDR1 and CDR2 from the germline V gene are SGHAT and FQNNGV.

The chain has TRBV30 and TRBJ1-2; D remains unclear. The V gene lost 7 bases and the J gene lost 2 bases, with 14 bases spanning the gap. The CDR3 covers 13 residues. The germline CDR1 and CDR2 sequences are GTSNPN and SVGIG (reference sequence). In DNA form, the CDR3 reads TGTGCCTATTCCCTACAGCGGAACTATGGCTACACCTTC. This codes for CAYSLQRNYGYTF.

The chain couples TRBV7-8 to TRBJ2-5; D might be TRBD1 or TRBD2, each matching 5 bases. This CDR3 is built from 14 residues. Germline V gene data show CDR1 as SGHVS and CDR2 as FQNEAQ. Trimming took off 2 bases at V and 2 bases at J, with 9 bases between the two ends. In DNA, the CDR3 is TGTGCCAGCAGCTTAATGTGGGGGCAAGAGACCCAGTACTTC. Its translation is CASSLMWGQETQYF.

The rearrangement joins TRBV11-2 to TRBJ2-6; D gene uncertain. V was pared by 4 bases and J by 0 bases, with 4 bases between. The length of the CDR3 is 14 residues. The germline CDR1 and CDR2 sequences are SGHAT and FQNNGV. CDR3 protein: CASSSYSGANVLTF. The CDR3 DNA is TGTGCCAGCAGCTCATACTCTGGGGCCAACGTCCTGACTTTC.

This chain connects TRBV28 to TRBJ1-2; 7 bases align to TRBD1. V was pared by 0 bases and J by 2 bases, with 0 bases of the junction left unmatched. The CDR3 has 14 residues. The germline CDR1 and CDR2 sequences are MDHEN and SYDVKM. CDR3 DNA sequence: TGTGCCAGCAGTTTATGGACAGGGAACTATGGCTACACCTTC. Encoded protein: CASSLWTGNYGYTF.

This chain links TRBV10-3 with TRBJ1-6, with unresolved D. The germline V gene has CDR1 ENHRY and CDR2 SYGVKD. The CDR3 is made up of 15 amino acids. The germline V and J ends were trimmed by 5 bases and 5 bases, with 13 bases remaining between them. CDR3 bases: TGTGCCATCAGTCAGACGCCTGGGGATAATTCACCCCTCCACTTT. Translation: CAISQTPGDNSPLHF.

This clone was recorded only once. This rearrangement joins TRBV4-1 to TRBJ2-3, with TRBD2 identical over 8 bases. Trimming removed 0 bases from V and 0 bases from J; junction bases left unmatched: 5. Germline CDR1 is MGHRA and CDR2 is YSYEKL. This CDR3 has 17 residues. The CDR3: CASSQDPAGASTDTQYF. The CDR3 DNA is TGCGCCAGCAGCCAAGATCCAGCGGGGGCTAGCACAGATACGCAGTATTTT.

This chain connects TRBV7-6 to TRBJ2-5, with 10 nucleotides matching TRBD2. The germline CDR1 and CDR2 sequences are SGHVS and FNYEAQ. Trimming at V came to 1 base and at J to 5 bases, leaving 4 bases not matched to a gene. CDR3 length: 15 residues. Here the CDR3 DNA reads TGTGCCAGCAGCTTAGAGGCTAGCGGGGGTGAGACCCAGTACTTC. Its translation is CASSLEASGGETQYF.

The chain couples TRBV28 to TRBJ2-4; maybe TRBD1 (6 bases). This CDR3 spans 14 amino acids. Germline values: CDR1 MDHEN, CDR2 SYDVKM. Trimming removed 6 bases at V and 6 bases at J, with 15 bases between. The CDR3 DNA is TGTGCCAGCAGACCCCAAGGGGGACGAAACATTCAGTACTTC. Translating gives CASRPQGGRNIQYF. Based on the CDR3 plus reference TRBV28 and TRBJ2-4, the full variable domain is DVKVTQSSRYLVKRTGEKVFLECVQDMDHENMFWYRQDPGLGLRLIYFSYDVKMKEKGDIPEGYSVSREKKERFSLILESASTNQTSMYLCASRPQGGRNIQYFGAGTRLSVL.

The chain combines TRBV7-6 with TRBJ2-5; D unclear. V lost 4 bases and J lost 5, with 11 bases in between. The CDR3 is made up of 13 amino acids. Germline loops: CDR1 SGHVS, CDR2 FNYEAQ. The DNA of the CDR3 is TGTGCCAGCAGCTCTCACCTATTGGAGACCCAGTACTTC. Protein sequence: CASSSHLLETQYF.

CDR3 DNA sequence: TGTGCCAGCAGCTTCAACAGGGGGGGAACCTTC. Translating gives CASSFNRGGTF. J is TRBJ1-2 and V is TRBV5-6; 8 bases are a match to TRBD1. CDR3 length: 11 residues. The V and J ends lost 2 bases and 14 bases, in that order; junction bases with no gene match: 5. Germline V gives CDR1 SGHDT, CDR2 YYEEEE.